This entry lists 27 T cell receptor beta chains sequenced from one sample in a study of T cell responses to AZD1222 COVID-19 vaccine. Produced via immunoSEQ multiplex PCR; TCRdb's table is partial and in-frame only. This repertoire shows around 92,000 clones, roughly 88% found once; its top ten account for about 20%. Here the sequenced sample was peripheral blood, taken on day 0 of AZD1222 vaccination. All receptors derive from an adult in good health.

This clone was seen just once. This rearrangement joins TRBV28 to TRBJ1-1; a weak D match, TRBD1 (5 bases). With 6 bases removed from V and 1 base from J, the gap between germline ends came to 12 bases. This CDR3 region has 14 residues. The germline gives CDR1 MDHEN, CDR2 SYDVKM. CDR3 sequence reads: CASRLEGKNTEAFF. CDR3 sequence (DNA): TGTGCCAGCAGGTTGGAGGGGAAGAACACTGAAGCTTTCTTT.

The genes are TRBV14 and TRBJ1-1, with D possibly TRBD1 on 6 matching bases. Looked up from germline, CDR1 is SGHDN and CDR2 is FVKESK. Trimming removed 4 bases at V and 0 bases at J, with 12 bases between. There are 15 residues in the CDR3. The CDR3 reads CASSRYGGLNTEAFF. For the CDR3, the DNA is TGTGCCAGCAGCCGGTATGGGGGGCTGAACACTGAAGCTTTCTTT.

The CDR3 spells CASSLQGQVEFF. As DNA, the CDR3 is TGTGCCAGCAGCTTACAAGGCCAGGTGGAGTTCTTC. The chain uses TRBV11-1 and TRBJ2-1; no reliable D call. The germline CDR1 and CDR2 sequences are SGHAT and FQDESV (reference sequence). Deletions cut 2 bases from V and 14 bases from J, with 13 bases between. This CDR3 region has 12 residues. Together with reference TRBV11-1 and TRBJ2-1, the CDR3 gives the full variable domain: EAEVAQSPRYKITEKSQAVAFWCDPISGHATLYWYRQILGQGPELLVQFQDESVVDDSQLPKDRFSAERLKGVDSTLKIQPAELGDSAMYLCASSLQGQVEFFGPGTRLTVL.

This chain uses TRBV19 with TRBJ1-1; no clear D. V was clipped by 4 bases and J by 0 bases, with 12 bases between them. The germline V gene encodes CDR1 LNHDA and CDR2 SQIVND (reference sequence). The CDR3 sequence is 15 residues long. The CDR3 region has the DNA TGTGCCAGTAGTACACCCCGACGGATGAACACTGAAGCTTTCTTT. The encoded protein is CASSTPRRMNTEAFF. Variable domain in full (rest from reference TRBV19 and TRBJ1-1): DGGITQSPKYLFRKEGQNVTLSCEQNLNHDAMYWYRQDPGQGLRLIYYSQIVNDFQKGDIAEGYSVSREKKESFPLTVTSAQKNPTAFYLCASSTPRRMNTEAFFGQGTRLTVV.

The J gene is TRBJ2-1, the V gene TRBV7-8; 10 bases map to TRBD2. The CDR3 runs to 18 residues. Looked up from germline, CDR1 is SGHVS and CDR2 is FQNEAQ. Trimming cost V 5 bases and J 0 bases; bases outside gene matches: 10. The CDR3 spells CASSQIGGLADSYNEQFF. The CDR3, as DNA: TGTGCCAGCAGCCAAATTGGAGGACTAGCGGACTCCTACAATGAGCAGTTCTTC.

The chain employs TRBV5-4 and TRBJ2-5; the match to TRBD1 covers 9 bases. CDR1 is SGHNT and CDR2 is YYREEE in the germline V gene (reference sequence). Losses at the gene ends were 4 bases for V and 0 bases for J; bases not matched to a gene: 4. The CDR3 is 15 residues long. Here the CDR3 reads CASSQGQGYQETQYF. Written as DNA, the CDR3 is TGTGCCAGCAGCCAGGGACAGGGCTACCAAGAGACCCAGTACTTC.

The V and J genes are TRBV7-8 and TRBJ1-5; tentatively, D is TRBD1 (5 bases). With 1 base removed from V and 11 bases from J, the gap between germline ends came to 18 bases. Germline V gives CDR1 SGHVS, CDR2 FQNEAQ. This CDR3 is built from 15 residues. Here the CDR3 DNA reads TGTGCCAGCAGCTTAGAAGGGACCCCCGGAGGAGCCCAGCATTTT. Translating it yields CASSLEGTPGGAQHF.

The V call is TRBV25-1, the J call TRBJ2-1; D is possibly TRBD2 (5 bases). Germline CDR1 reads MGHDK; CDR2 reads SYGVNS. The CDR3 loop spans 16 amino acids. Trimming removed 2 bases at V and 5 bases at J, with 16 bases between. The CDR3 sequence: CASSEPKSGKDNEQFF. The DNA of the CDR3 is TGTGCCAGCAGTGAACCGAAATCGGGGAAAGACAATGAGCAGTTCTTC. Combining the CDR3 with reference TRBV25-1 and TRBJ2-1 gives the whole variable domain EADIYQTPRYLVIGTGKKITLECSQTMGHDKMYWYQQDPGMELHLIHYSYGVNSTEKGDLSSESTVSRIRTEHFPLTLESARPSHTSQYLCASSEPKSGKDNEQFFGPGTRLTVL.

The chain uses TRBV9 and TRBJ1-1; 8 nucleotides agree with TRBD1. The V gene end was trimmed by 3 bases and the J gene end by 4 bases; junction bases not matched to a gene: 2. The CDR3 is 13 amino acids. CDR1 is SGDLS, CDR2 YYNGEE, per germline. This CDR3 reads CASSDRGSTEAFF. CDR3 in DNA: TGTGCCAGCAGCGACAGGGGGTCCACTGAAGCTTTCTTT.

CDR3 sequence reads: CASSQMGLAGNNEQFF. The CDR3 nucleotides are TGTGCCAGCAGCCAGATGGGACTAGCGGGCAACAATGAGCAGTTCTTC. The V gene is TRBV14, the J gene TRBJ2-1; 12 nucleotides match TRBD2. Germline CDR1 and CDR2: SGHDN and FVKESK. Germline trimming cut 3 bases from V and 5 bases from J; bases unmatched to any gene: 5. The CDR3 is made up of 16 amino acids.

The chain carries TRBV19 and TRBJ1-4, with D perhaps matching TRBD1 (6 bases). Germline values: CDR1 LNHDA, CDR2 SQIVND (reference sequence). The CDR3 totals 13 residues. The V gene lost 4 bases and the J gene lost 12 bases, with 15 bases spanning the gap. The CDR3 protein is CASSTRTGKELFF. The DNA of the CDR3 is TGTGCCAGTAGTACGCGAACAGGGAAAGAACTGTTTTTT.

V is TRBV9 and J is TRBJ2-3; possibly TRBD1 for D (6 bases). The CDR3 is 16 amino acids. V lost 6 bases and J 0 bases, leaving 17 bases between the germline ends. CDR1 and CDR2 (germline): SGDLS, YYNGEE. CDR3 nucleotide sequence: TGTGCCAGCACCCGTGGCCCGGGACAAAGCACAGATACGCAGTATTTT. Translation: CASTRGPGQSTDTQYF. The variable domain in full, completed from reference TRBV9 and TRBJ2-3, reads DSGVTQTPKHLITATGQRVTLRCSPRSGDLSVYWYQQSLDQGLQFLIQYYNGEERAKGNILERFSAQQFPDLHSELNLSSLELGDSALYFCASTRGPGQSTDTQYFGPGTRLTVL.

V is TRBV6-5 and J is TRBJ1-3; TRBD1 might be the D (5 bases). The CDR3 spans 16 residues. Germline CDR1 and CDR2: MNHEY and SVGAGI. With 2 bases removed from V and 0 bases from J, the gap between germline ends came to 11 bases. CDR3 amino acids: CASSYGTGVSGNTIYF. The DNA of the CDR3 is TGTGCCAGCAGTTACGGGACGGGGGTCTCTGGAAACACCATATATTTT.

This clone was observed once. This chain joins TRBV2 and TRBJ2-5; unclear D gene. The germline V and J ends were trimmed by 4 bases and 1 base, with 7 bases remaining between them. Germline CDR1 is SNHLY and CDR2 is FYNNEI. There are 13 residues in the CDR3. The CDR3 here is CASSVFSQETQYF. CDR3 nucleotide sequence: TGTGCCAGCAGTGTTTTTAGCCAAGAGACCCAGTACTTC.

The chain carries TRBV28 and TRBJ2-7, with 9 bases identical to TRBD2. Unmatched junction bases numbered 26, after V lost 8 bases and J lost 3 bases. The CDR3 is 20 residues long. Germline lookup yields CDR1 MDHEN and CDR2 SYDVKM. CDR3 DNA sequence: TGTGCCAGCCCCTCCACAGGGACACTGTGGACTAGCGAAGGAAACTACGAGCAGTACTTC. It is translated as CASPSTGTLWTSEGNYEQYF.

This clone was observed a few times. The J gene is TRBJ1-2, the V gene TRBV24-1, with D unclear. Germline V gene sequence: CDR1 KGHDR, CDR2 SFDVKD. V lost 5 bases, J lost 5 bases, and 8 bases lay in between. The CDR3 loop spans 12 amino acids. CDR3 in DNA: TGTGCCACCAGTGCGGGCTCTTATGGCTACACCTTC. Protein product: CATSAGSYGYTF.

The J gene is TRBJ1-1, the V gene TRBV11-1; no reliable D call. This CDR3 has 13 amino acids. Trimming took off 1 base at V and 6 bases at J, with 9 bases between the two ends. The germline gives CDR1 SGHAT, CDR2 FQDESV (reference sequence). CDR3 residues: CASSLVGSAEAFF. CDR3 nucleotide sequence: TGTGCCAGCAGCTTAGTGGGGAGCGCTGAAGCTTTCTTT.

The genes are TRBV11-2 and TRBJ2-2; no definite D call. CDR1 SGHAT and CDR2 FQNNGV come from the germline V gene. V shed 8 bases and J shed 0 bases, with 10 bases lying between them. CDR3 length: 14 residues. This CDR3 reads CASGESANTGELFF. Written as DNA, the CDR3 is TGTGCCAGCGGTGAGAGTGCGAACACCGGGGAGCTGTTTTTT. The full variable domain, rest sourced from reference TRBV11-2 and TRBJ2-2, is EAGVAQSPRYKIIEKRQSVAFWCNPISGHATLYWYQQILGQGPKLLIQFQNNGVVDDSQLPKDRFSAERLKGVDSTLKIQPAKLEDSAVYLCASGESANTGELFFGEGSRLTVL.

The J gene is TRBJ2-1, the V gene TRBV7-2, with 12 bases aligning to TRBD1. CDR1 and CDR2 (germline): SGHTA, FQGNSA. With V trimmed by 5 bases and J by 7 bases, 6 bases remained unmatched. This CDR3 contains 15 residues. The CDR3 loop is CASSPGTGGSNEQFF. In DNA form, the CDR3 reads TGTGCCAGCAGCCCAGGGACAGGGGGCTCGAATGAGCAGTTCTTC.

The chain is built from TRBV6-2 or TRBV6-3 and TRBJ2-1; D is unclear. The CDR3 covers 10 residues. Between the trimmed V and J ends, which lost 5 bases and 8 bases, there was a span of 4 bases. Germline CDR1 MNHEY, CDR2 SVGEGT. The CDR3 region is CASSDDEQFF. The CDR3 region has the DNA TGTGCCAGCAGTGACGATGAGCAGTTCTTC.

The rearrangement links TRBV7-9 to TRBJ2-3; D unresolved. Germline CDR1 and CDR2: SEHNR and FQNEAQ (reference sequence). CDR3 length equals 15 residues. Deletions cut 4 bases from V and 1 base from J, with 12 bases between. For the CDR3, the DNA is TGTGCCAGCAGCTCTTACATCCCTGGCACAGATACGCAGTATTTT. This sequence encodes CASSSYIPGTDTQYF.

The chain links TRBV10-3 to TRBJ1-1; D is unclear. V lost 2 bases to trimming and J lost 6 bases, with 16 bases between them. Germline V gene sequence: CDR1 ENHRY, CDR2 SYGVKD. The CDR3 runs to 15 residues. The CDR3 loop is CAISEPPWDRAEAFF. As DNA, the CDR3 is TGTGCCATCAGTGAGCCGCCCTGGGATCGGGCTGAAGCTTTCTTT.

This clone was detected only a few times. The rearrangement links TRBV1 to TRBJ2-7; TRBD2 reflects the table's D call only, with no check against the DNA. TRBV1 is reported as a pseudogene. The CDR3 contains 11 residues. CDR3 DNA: TGCACCAACAGGGTCGGGAAGGCGACTTACTTC. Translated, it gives CTNRVGKATYF.

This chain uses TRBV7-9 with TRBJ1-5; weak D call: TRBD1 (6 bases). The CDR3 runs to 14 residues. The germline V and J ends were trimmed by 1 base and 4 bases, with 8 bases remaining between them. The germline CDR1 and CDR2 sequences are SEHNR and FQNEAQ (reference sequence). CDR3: CASSLGTANQPQHF. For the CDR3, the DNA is TGTGCCAGCAGCTTAGGGACAGCTAATCAGCCCCAGCATTTT.

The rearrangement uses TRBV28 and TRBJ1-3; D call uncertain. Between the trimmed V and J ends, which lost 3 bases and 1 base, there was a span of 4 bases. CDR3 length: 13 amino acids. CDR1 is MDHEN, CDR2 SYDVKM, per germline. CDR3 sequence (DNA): TGTGCCAGCAGTTTCGGTTCTGGAAACACCATATATTTT. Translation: CASSFGSGNTIYF. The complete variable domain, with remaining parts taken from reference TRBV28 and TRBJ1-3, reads DVKVTQSSRYLVKRTGEKVFLECVQDMDHENMFWYRQDPGLGLRLIYFSYDVKMKEKGDIPEGYSVSREKKERFSLILESASTNQTSMYLCASSFGSGNTIYFGEGSWLTVV.

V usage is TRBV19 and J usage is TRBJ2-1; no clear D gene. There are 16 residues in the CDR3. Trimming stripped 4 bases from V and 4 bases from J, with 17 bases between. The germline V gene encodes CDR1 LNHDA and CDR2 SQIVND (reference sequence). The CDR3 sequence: CASSTDSVAPYNEQFF. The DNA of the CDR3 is TGTGCCAGTAGTACCGACTCCGTAGCCCCTTACAATGAGCAGTTCTTC.

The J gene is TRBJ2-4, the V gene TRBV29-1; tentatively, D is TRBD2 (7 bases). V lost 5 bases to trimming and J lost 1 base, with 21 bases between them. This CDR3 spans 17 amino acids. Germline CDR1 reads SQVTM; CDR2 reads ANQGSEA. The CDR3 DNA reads TGCAGCGTTAGAGGAGGGGGGGAGTCGGCGGCCAAAAACATTCAGTACTTC. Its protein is CSVRGGGESAAKNIQYF.